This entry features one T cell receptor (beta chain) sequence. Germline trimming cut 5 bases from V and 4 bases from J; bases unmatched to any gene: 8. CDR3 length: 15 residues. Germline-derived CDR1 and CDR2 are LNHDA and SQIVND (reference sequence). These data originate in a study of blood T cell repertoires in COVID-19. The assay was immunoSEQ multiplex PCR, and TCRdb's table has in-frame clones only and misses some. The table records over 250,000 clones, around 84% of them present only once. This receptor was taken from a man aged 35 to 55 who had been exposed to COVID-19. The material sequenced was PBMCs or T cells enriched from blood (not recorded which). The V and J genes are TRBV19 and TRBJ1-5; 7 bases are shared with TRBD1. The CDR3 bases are TGTGCCAGTAGTGGGTGGACAGGAGATAATCAGCCCCAGCATTTT. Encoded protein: CASSGWTGDNQPQHF.